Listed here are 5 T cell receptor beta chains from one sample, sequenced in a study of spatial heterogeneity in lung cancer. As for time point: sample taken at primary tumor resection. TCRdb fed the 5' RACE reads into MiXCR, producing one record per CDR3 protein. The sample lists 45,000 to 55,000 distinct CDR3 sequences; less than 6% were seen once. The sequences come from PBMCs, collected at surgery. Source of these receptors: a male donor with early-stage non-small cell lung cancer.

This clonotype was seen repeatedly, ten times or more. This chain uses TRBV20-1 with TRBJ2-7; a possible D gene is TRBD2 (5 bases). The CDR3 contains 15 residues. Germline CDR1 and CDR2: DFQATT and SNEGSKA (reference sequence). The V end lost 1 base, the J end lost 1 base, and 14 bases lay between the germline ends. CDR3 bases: TGCAGTGCTAGAGGCCCGCCGAGGGCTTCCTACGAGCAGTACTTC. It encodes CSARGPPRASYEQYF.

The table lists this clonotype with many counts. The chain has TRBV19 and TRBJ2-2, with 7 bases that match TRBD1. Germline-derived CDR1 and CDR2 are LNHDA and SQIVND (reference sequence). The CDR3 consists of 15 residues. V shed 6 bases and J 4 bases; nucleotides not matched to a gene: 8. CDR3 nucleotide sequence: TGTGCCAGTAGGCTACAGGGGAGCGGCACCGGGGAGCTGTTTTTT. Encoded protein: CASRLQGSGTGELFF.

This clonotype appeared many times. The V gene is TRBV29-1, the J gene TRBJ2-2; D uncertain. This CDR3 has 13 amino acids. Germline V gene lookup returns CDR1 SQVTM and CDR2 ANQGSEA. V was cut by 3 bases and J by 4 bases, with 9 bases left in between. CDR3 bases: TGCAGCGTTGAGGTCAGCCGCACCGGGGAGCTGTTTTTT. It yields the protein CSVEVSRTGELFF.

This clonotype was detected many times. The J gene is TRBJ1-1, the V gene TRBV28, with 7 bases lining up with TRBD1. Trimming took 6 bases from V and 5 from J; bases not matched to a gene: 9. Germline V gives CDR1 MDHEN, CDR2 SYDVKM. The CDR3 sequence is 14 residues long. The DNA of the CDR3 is TGTGCCAGCAGGATCCGCGCAGGGGGGACTGAAGCTTTCTTT. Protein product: CASRIRAGGTEAFF.

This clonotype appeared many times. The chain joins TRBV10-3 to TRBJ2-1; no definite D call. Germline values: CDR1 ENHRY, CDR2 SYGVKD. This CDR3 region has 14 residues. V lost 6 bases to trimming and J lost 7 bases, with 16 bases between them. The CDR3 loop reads CAISPGKLINEQFF. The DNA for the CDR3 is TGTGCCATCAGCCCAGGAAAGTTGATAAATGAGCAGTTCTTC.